The T cell receptor beta chain under discussion was sequenced for a study of blood T cell repertoires in COVID-19 (dated by TCRdb to 2018 to 2021). Context from the whole study: Samples covering the acute and convalescent phases of COVID-19 were provided by collaborators in the United States, Italy and Spain. The prospective study material was composed of cDNA or gDNA derived from T cells, B-cell-depleted T cells, or PBMCs. Subjects who had been exposed to COVID-19, were actively infected with it, or had recovered from it provided the deeply sampled blood TCRbeta repertoires that made up the dataset. The repertoires were released in a freely available public database meant as a resource for research on the immune response to SARS-CoV-2. The samples were drawn from the first 160 participants of the ongoing ImmuneRACE study and from 1,200 or so subjects provided by 6 global collaborators. Sample metadata almost always included a de-identified subject ID, COVID-19 status, age in years and sex. Where HLA class I and class II types were available, the types were taken from metadata supplied by the sample provider, not from assay-based typing.

The collaborating institutions used their own protocols to collect whole blood in K2EDTA tubes. For TCRbeta analysis, collaborators shipped samples as frozen whole blood, isolated PBMCs, or DNA extracted from either of those sample types. Spanning cysteine to phenylalanine, the CDR3 consists of 15 amino acids. Only the CDR3 DNA stays, 45 bases, in frame from base 1. From the germline V gene, CDR1 is MGHRA and CDR2 is YSYEKL. The V and J ends are trimmed by 1 base and 1 base, leaving 7 bases between them. General findings and caveats noted by the study authors: Clinical and demographic metadata were provided uncurated, with the amount varying by source and participant.

As to this clone: Its binding antigen is unknown. It has no much larger one-base neighbor in the sample; base qualities were not kept.

The immunoSEQ Assay, a bias-controlled multiplex PCR, was used to amplify TCRbeta CDR3 regions from genomic DNA. From the authors' description of their analysis: Nucleated cell counts per sample were estimated from amplification of reference gene primers within the assay. To quantify the absolute abundance of each unique TCRbeta CDR3 rearrangement, sequence reads were collapsed and filtered. For each sample, productive Simpson clonality was calculated as the square root of Simpson's diversity index across productive rearrangements. In TCRdb, the immuneACCESS table is reduced to in-frame sequences with V and J assigned. These tables do not hold every clone; where another copy was compared, an unresolved V gene accounts for under half, and the others remain unexplained. V and J calls and clone size are given by that table; D and trimming were obtained from the DNA. Counted in this sample were 120,000 or so clones; 70% to 90% of them appeared once. The top ten hold 6.5% to 9% of the sample.

The clonotype was recovered from a man aged 50 to 60 with acute or convalescent COVID-19. The sequence links TRBV4-1 to TRBJ2-2; a tentative D call is TRBD1 (5 bases match). Sequenced sample: peripheral blood. The DNA reads TGCGCCAGCAGCCAAGCCGACAGGAACACCGGGGAGCTGTTTTTT. Its translation reads: CASSQADRNTGELFF.